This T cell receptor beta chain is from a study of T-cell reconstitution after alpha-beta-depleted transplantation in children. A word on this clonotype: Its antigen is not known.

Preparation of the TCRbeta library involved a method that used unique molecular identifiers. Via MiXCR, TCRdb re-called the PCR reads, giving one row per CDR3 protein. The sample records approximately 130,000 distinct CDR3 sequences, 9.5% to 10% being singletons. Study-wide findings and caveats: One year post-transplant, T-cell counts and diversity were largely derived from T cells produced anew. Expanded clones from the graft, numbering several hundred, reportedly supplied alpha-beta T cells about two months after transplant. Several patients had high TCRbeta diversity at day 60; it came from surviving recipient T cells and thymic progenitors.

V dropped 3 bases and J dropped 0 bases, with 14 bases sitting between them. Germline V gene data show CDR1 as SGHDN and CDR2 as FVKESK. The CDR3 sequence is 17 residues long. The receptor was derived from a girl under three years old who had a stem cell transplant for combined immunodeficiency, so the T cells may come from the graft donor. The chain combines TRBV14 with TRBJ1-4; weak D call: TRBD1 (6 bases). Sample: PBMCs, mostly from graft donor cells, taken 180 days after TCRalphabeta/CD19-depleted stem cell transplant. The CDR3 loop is CASSQYRTASTNEKLFF. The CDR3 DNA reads TGTGCCAGCAGCCAGTACCGGACAGCCTCAACTAATGAAAAACTGTTTTTT.